Following are 19 T cell receptor beta chains from one sample sequenced in a study of T cell responses to AZD1222 COVID-19 vaccine. Using immunoSEQ multiplex PCR, the repertoire was profiled, and TCRdb retains in-frame clones only, with some absent. Among approximately 65,000 clones listed, 65% to 80% were seen once. The sample consisted of peripheral blood, taken on day 0 of AZD1222 vaccination. The receptors here all came from an adult in good health.

J is TRBJ1-2 and V is TRBV24-1; no firm D call. This CDR3 is built from 8 residues. Germline V CDR1 and CDR2: KGHDR, SFDVKD. Between the trimmed V and J ends, which lost 11 bases and 6 bases, there was a span of 3 bases. The CDR3 nucleotides are TGTGCCATGGATGGCTACACCTTC. Translating gives CAMDGYTF.

DNA of the CDR3: TGTGCCAGCAGCCAAGGTGCCGGGGGTTCCACCGGGGAGCTGTTTTTT. The encoded protein is CASSQGAGGSTGELFF. The chain recombines TRBV3-1 (or the pseudogene TRBV3-2) with TRBJ2-2, with TRBD2 as a possible D gene (6 bases). The CDR3 has 16 amino acids. Between the trimmed V and J ends, which lost 1 base and 4 bases, there was a span of 13 bases. Germline V CDR1 and CDR2: LGHDT, YNNKEL (reference sequence).

V and J are TRBV12-5 and TRBJ1-3; the D is unclear. The CDR3 is made up of 14 amino acids. From germline, CDR1 is LGHNT and CDR2 FRNRAP. V gave up 1 base and J gave up 0 bases, with 4 bases separating them. CDR3 sequence reads: CASGLEFSGNTIYF. Here the CDR3 DNA reads TGTGCTAGTGGTTTGGAATTCTCTGGAAACACCATATATTTT. The full variable domain, in which reference TRBV12-5 and TRBJ1-3 provide the parts outside the CDR3, is DARVTQTPRHKVTEMGQEVTMRCQPILGHNTVFWYRQTMMQGLELLAYFRNRAPLDDSGMPKDRFSAEMPDATLATLKIQPSEPRDSAVYFCASGLEFSGNTIYFGEGSWLTVV.

J is TRBJ1-3 and V is TRBV29-1, with 7 bases identical to TRBD1. Losses at the gene ends were 1 base for V and 3 bases for J; bases not matched to a gene: 0. The CDR3 runs to 13 residues. CDR1 is SQVTM, CDR2 ANQGSEA, per germline. This CDR3 is CSVEGQGGNTIYF. The CDR3 DNA reads TGCAGCGTTGAAGGACAGGGTGGAAACACCATATATTTT.

This clone was detected only once. This chain connects TRBV19 to TRBJ1-5, with D perhaps TRBD1 (5 bases). Trimming removed 3 bases from V and 4 bases from J, with 13 bases in between. Germline loops: CDR1 LNHDA, CDR2 SQIVND (reference sequence). The CDR3 contains 15 residues. CDR3 in amino acids: CASSMSPGRNQPQHF. The CDR3, as DNA: TGTGCCAGTAGTATGTCGCCAGGGCGAAATCAGCCCCAGCATTTT.

The V and J genes are TRBV5-1 and TRBJ2-2; 7 nucleotides agree with TRBD1. Germline V lookup: CDR1 SGHRS, CDR2 YFSETQ. The CDR3 spans 15 residues. J was trimmed by 7 bases and V by 4 bases; bases with no gene match: 10. Here the CDR3 reads CASSPRQGQNGELFF. DNA for the CDR3: TGCGCCAGCAGCCCTCGACAGGGACAGAACGGGGAGCTGTTTTTT.

The rearrangement joins TRBV10-1 to TRBJ2-1; 11 bases map to TRBD2. V lost 6 bases and J lost 5; bases outside the gene matches: 9. Germline CDR1 reads WNHNN; CDR2 reads SYGVQD (reference sequence). The CDR3 runs to 16 residues. The CDR3 region has the DNA TGCGCCAGCAGCCAAGGACTAGCGGGCGGAGACAATGAGCAGTTCTTC. Translated: CASSQGLAGGDNEQFF.

V usage is TRBV24-1 and J usage is TRBJ2-3, with 11 bases aligning to TRBD2. Trimming cost V 4 bases and J 4 bases; bases outside gene matches: 6. The CDR3 extends over 16 amino acids. CDR1 and CDR2 from the germline V gene are KGHDR and SFDVKD. The CDR3: CATSDPTSGVADTQYF. The CDR3 coding sequence is TGTGCCACCAGTGACCCGACTAGCGGGGTGGCAGATACGCAGTATTTT.

This rearrangement joins TRBV2 to TRBJ1-2; D is perhaps TRBD1 (5 bases). The ends were cut back, 8 bases at V and 8 bases at J, with 18 bases in the middle. Germline CDR1 and CDR2: SNHLY and FYNNEI. The CDR3 is 13 amino acids. CDR3 in amino acids: CASGRQGAGGYTF. In DNA, the CDR3 is TGTGCCAGCGGACGACAAGGGGCGGGCGGCTACACCTTC.

V is TRBV5-1 and J is TRBJ2-1; 7 bases match TRBD1. The CDR3 totals 15 residues. Germline V gives CDR1 SGHRS, CDR2 YFSETQ. V shed 4 bases and J 5 bases; nucleotides not matched to a gene: 9. The chain's CDR3 is CASSQRQGGDNEQFF. CDR3 sequence (DNA): TGCGCCAGCAGCCAGAGACAGGGTGGGGACAATGAGCAGTTCTTC.

This clone has more than one count but fewer than ten. V usage is TRBV2 and J usage is TRBJ1-2, with unresolved D. The V and J ends lost 0 bases and 8 bases respectively, with 13 bases between them. CDR1 is SNHLY and CDR2 is FYNNEI in the germline V gene. The CDR3 length is 14 residues. This chain's CDR3 is CASSEALQVYGYTF. The CDR3 DNA is TGTGCCAGCAGTGAAGCGCTTCAGGTATACGGCTACACCTTC.

This clone was recorded only once. J is TRBJ1-2 and V is TRBV5-4; 7 nucleotides align to TRBD1. The germline V gene has CDR1 SGHNT and CDR2 YYREEE (reference sequence). J gave up 6 bases and V 1 base, and 3 bases lay outside the gene matches. This CDR3 spans 13 amino acids. The CDR3 DNA is TGTGCCAGCAGCTTGCAGGGGACAGATGGCTACACCTTC. It translates to CASSLQGTDGYTF.

The V gene is TRBV20-1, the J gene TRBJ1-6; a weak D match, TRBD1 (5 bases). V dropped 3 bases and J dropped 4 bases, with 19 bases sitting between them. Germline lookup yields CDR1 DFQATT and CDR2 SNEGSKA (reference sequence). The CDR3 consists of 17 residues. In nucleotides, the CDR3 is TGCAGTGCTAGTCCATTCTACAGGAGAACGTATAATTCACCCCTCCACTTT. Protein sequence: CSASPFYRRTYNSPLHF.

The CDR3: CASSTVTLGVWRNEQFF. The CDR3 bases are TGTGCCAGTAGTACCGTAACCTTGGGAGTTTGGAGGAATGAGCAGTTCTTC. The chain carries TRBV19 and TRBJ2-1, with TRBD2 as a possible D gene (5 bases). The germline CDR1 and CDR2 sequences are LNHDA and SQIVND (reference sequence). V lost 4 bases and J lost 7, with 23 bases in between. This CDR3 region has 17 residues.

In DNA form, the CDR3 reads TGTGCTAGTGGTTTAACTAGCGGGGGTACCTACGAGCAGTACTTC. It specifies CASGLTSGGTYEQYF. V usage is TRBV12-5 and J usage is TRBJ2-7, with TRBD2 identical over 11 bases. In germline, CDR1 is LGHNT, CDR2 FRNRAP. This CDR3 has 15 residues. The V gene end was trimmed by 3 bases and the J gene end by 2 bases; junction bases not matched to a gene: 3.

This clone has just a few counts. CDR3 protein: CASSWQRGPQETQYF. CDR3 DNA: TGTGCCAGCAGCTGGCAGCGGGGACCTCAAGAGACCCAGTACTTC. The rearrangement links TRBV3-1 (or the pseudogene TRBV3-2) to TRBJ2-5; 7 bases are a match to TRBD2. The CDR3 runs to 15 residues. Germline CDR1 reads LGHDT; CDR2 reads YNNKEL (reference sequence). J was trimmed by 2 bases and V by 5 bases; bases with no gene match: 8.

V is TRBV5-1 and J is TRBJ1-2, with unresolved D. The CDR3 totals 15 residues. CDR1 and CDR2 from the germline V gene are SGHRS and YFSETQ. Trimming shortened V by 0 bases and J by 4 bases, and 13 bases separated the two germline ends. CDR3 sequence (DNA): TGCGCCAGCAGCTTGGGTCGGGGTATGGGCTATGGCTACACCTTC. It is translated as CASSLGRGMGYGYTF.

The V gene is TRBV28, the J gene TRBJ2-6, with 9 nucleotides matching TRBD1. Germline V gene sequence: CDR1 MDHEN, CDR2 SYDVKM. The CDR3 consists of 16 residues. J was trimmed by 1 base and V by 10 bases; bases with no gene match: 8. CDR3 in amino acids: CATGDRELSGANVLTF. The CDR3 DNA sequence: TGTGCCACCGGGGACAGGGAGTTGTCTGGGGCCAACGTCCTGACTTTC.

This clone appeared once. The rearrangement joins TRBV3-1 (or the pseudogene TRBV3-2) to TRBJ2-2; D might be TRBD2 (5 bases). Germline V CDR1 and CDR2: LGHDT, YNNKEL (reference sequence). CDR3 length equals 16 residues. Trimming left V 4 bases short and J 5 bases short, with 17 bases between. DNA for the CDR3: TGTGCCAGCAGCCCGGGGTCCTCTCTCGCGACCGGGGAGCTGTTTTTT. Translation: CASSPGSSLATGELFF.